The sample holds a few counts of the clone carrying this T cell receptor beta chain. This specimen comes from a study of T cells after yellow fever vaccination. Germline assignment: CDR1 DFQATT and CDR2 SNEGSKA (reference sequence). This CDR3 has 18 residues. Germline trimming cut 6 bases from V and 7 bases from J; bases unmatched to any gene: 22. Synthesis of TCR cDNA relied on 5'RACE template switching, which attached a universal primer site and UMIs. TCRdb re-called the 5' RACE reads through MiXCR, storing one row per CDR3 protein. The repertoire consists of 300,000 or so distinct CDR3 sequences, with 7.5% to 9.5% occurring once and the leading ten covering about 3.7%.

Sequencing was performed on CD4+ T cells sorted from PBMCs, taken 5 days after the yellow fever booster vaccination. The origin of this receptor is a man aged 18 to 29 who received the YFV17D yellow fever vaccine. The genes are TRBV20-1 and TRBJ1-1; 11 positions match TRBD1. The CDR3 spells CSARGQGVFGPNGGEAFF. The CDR3 coding sequence is TGCAGTGCCAGGGGACAGGGGGTCTTTGGCCCAAATGGCGGTGAAGCTTTCTTT.